This TCR beta chain was profiled in a study of cytomegalovirus exposure and HLA in healthy donors. The CDR3 covers 14 residues. Trimming took off 5 bases at V and 0 bases at J, with 10 bases between the two ends. Germline CDR1 reads PRHDT; CDR2 reads FYEKMQ (reference sequence). PCR primers comprised 60 Vbeta and 13 Jbeta primers. TCRdb keeps only in-frame clones here, not all; method: immunoSEQ multiplex PCR. The sample contains around 150,000 clones, around 80% of which appear only once. Details on this clone: Its antigen is undetermined.

Study-level points and caveats: Later analysis revealed greater clonal expansion in HLA-associated TCR beta chains than in equally common others. Specificity of a few CMV-associated chains for CMV antigens was verified in vitro.

The genes are TRBV13 and TRBJ1-1; D gene unclear. The source material was PBMCs. The origin of this receptor is a man aged 35-49 years in good health and CMV-seronegative. The CDR3 here is CASSHRGMNTEAFF. In DNA form, the CDR3 reads TGTGCCAGCAGCCACCGAGGGATGAACACTGAAGCTTTCTTT.